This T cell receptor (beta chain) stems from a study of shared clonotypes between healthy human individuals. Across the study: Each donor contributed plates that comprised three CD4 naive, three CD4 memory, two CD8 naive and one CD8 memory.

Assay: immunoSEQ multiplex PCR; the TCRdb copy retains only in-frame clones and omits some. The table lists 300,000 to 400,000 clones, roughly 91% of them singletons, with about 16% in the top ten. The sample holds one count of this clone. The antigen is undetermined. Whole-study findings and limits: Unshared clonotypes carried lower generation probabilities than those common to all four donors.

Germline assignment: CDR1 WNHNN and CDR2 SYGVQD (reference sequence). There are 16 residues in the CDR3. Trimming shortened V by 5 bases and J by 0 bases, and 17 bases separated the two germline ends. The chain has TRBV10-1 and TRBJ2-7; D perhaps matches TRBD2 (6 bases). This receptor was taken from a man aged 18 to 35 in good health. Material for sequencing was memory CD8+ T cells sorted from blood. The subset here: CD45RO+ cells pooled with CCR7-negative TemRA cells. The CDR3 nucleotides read TGCGCCAGCAGTCCCGGGGAGGATCCCTTCTCCTACGAGCAGTACTTC. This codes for CASSPGEDPFSYEQYF.